Listed below are T cell receptor beta chains from one sample, sequenced in a study of immune evolution from preneoplasia to lung adenocarcinoma. TCRdb's copy holds only in-frame clones and misses some; the assay was immunoSEQ multiplex PCR. Seen here are several thousand clones, roughly 85% observed once, and the top ten hold 3% to 5%. The sample taken for sequencing was FFPE minimally invasive lung adenocarcinoma tissue. The receptors were sampled from an older donor with lung adenocarcinoma. The CDR3 runs from the conserved cysteine through the conserved F or W. A D gene is named only where the DNA matches it firmly. Not every row has a clone size; where given, it reads once, few, many or a size class.

>TRBD1|TRBJ2-1|.|TRBV28
CASSLTGNLGNEQFF
TGTGCCAGCAGTCTGACAGGGAATTTGGGCAATGAGCAGTTCTTC
>.|TRBJ2-3|.|TRBV19
CASSMAGQRADTQYF
TGTGCCAGTAGTATGGCGGGACAGCGCGCAGATACGCAGTATTTT
>.|TRBJ2-2|.|TRBV2
CASSGQYTGELFF
TGTGCCAGCAGCGGACAGTACACCGGGGAGCTGTTTTTT
>.|TRBJ1-1|.|TRBV29-1
CSAAPWALGHTEAFF
TGCAGCGCTGCGCCTTGGGCCCTCGGGCACACTGAAGCTTTCTTT
>.|TRBJ2-7|.|TRBV23-1
CASIPWVPFSYEQYF
TGCGCCAGCATCCCGTGGGTCCCCTTCTCCTACGAGCAGTACTTC
>TRBD1|TRBJ1-1|.|TRBV6-5
CATSQGAWTEAFF
TGTGCCACCTCTCAGGGGGCATGGACTGAAGCTTTCTTT
>.|TRBJ2-3|once|TRBV5-1
CASSSFAGSSTDTQYF
TGCGCCAGCAGTTCTTTCGCGGGATCAAGCACAGATACGCAGTATTTT
>.|TRBJ1-4|.|TRBV11-2
CASSTGLVANEKLFF
TGTGCCAGCAGCACTGGTCTAGTTGCTAATGAAAAACTGTTTTTT
>TRBD1|TRBJ2-4|.|TRBV5-5
CASSAEGTGNIQYF
TGTGCCAGCAGCGCCGAGGGGACAGGGAACATTCAGTACTTC
>TRBD1|TRBJ2-6|.|TRBV5-4
CASSLVRGQGANVLTF
TGTGCCAGCAGCTTGGTCAGGGGGCAGGGGGCCAACGTCCTGACTTTC
>.|TRBJ2-7|.|TRBV6-5
CASSYMGRGRGEQYF
TGTGCCAGCAGTTACATGGGCAGGGGCCGGGGCGAGCAGTACTTC
>TRBD2|TRBJ2-7|.|TRBV7-2
CASSPPPASGRNEQYF
TGTGCCAGCAGCCCACCTCCGGCTAGCGGGAGGAACGAGCAGTACTTC
>TRBD1|TRBJ1-1|.|TRBV27
CASIRGQGGLGTEAFF
TGTGCCAGCATCAGAGGACAGGGGGGACTCGGAACTGAAGCTTTCTTT
>.|TRBJ2-2|.|TRBV7-9
CASSLGTTSATGELFF
TGTGCCAGCAGCCTGGGGACAACAAGCGCCACCGGGGAGCTGTTTTTT
>.|TRBJ2-1|.|TRBV20-1
CSAPLYNEQFF
TGCAGTGCCCCCCTCTACAATGAGCAGTTCTTC
>.|TRBJ2-3|.|TRBV30
CAGRAGISTDMQYF
TGTGCCGGACGGGCTGGAATTAGCACAGATATGCAGTATTTT
>.|TRBJ2-7|.|TRBV11-2
CASSLAVYEQYF
TGTGCCAGCAGCTTAGCCGTGTACGAGCAGTACTTC
>.|TRBJ2-7|few|TRBV2
CASSVDKEQYF
TGTGCCAGCAGCGTGGACAAGGAGCAGTACTTC
>.|TRBJ1-5|few|TRBV2
CASNRLSNQPQHF
TGTGCCAGCAACAGGCTGAGCAATCAGCCCCAGCATTTT
>TRBD2|TRBJ2-3|once|TRBV5-1
CASSVGGGIADTQYF
TGCGCCAGCAGCGTCGGGGGGGGAATCGCAGATACGCAGTATTTT
>.|TRBJ2-7|.|TRBV5-1
CASSLDGQQPGEQYF
TGCGCCAGCAGCTTGGATGGACAGCAGCCGGGGGAGCAGTACTTC
>.|TRBJ2-1|.|TRBV6-6
CASSSRPRRAHNEQFF
TGTGCCAGCAGTTCACGCCCCCGGAGGGCCCACAATGAGCAGTTCTTC
>.|TRBJ2-5|.|TRBV18
CASSPSSTETQYF
TGTGCCAGCTCACCCTCTAGCACAGAGACCCAGTACTTC
>.|TRBJ2-3|.|TRBV10-3
CAISARDSTDTQYF
TGTGCCATCAGTGCGCGGGACTCGACAGATACGCAGTATTTT
>.|TRBJ1-5|.|TRBV11-3
CASSLDSGGNQPQHF
TGTGCCAGCAGCTTAGACTCGGGGGGCAATCAGCCCCAGCATTTT
>.|TRBJ2-2|.|TRBV4-3
CASSHQTGAGELFF
TGCGCCAGCAGCCATCAGACGGGGGCCGGGGAGCTGTTTTTT
>.|TRBJ1-1|once|TRBV5-6
CASSKIGGMNTEAFF
TGTGCCAGCAGCAAAATCGGGGGCATGAACACTGAAGCTTTCTTT
>.|TRBJ1-5|once|TRBV6-6
CASSRTEGGGQPQHF
TGTGCCAGCAGCCGTACAGAAGGAGGCGGTCAGCCCCAGCATTTT
>.|TRBJ2-7|.|TRBV5-1
CASSSAAYEQYF
TGCGCCAGCAGTAGCGCGGCCTACGAGCAGTACTTC
>TRBD1|TRBJ2-3|.|TRBV18
CASSPPPGQVGSTDTQYF
TGTGCCAGCTCACCACCGCCAGGACAGGTTGGGAGCACAGATACGCAGTATTTT
>.|TRBJ2-7|.|TRBV20-1
CSALSPDEQYF
TGCAGTGCCCTTTCCCCCGACGAGCAGTACTTC
>.|TRBJ2-3|.|TRBV5-1
CASSPEGGTGTDTQYF
TGCGCCAGCAGCCCCGAAGGCGGGACTGGAACAGATACGCAGTATTTT
>.|TRBJ2-1|.|TRBV11-1
CASSLDSYNEQFF
TGTGCCAGCAGCTTAGACAGTTACAATGAGCAGTTCTTC
>TRBD1|TRBJ2-1|.|TRBV18
CASSDRGRDEQFF
TGTGCCAGCTCGGACAGGGGGCGGGATGAGCAGTTCTTC
>TRBD2|TRBJ2-3|few|TRBV30
CAWRVASGGTQYF
TGTGCCTGGAGGGTGGCTAGCGGGGGGACGCAGTATTTT
>TRBD1|TRBJ1-5|.|TRBV4-1
CASSQEGIGGPTNQPQHF
TGCGCCAGCAGCCAAGAGGGGATAGGGGGCCCCACCAATCAGCCCCAGCATTTT
>.|TRBJ2-1|.|TRBV29-1
CSTRKGDTSSYNEQFF
TGCAGCACCCGTAAGGGGGACACCAGCTCCTACAATGAGCAGTTCTTC
>TRBD2|TRBJ2-2|.|TRBV2
CASSELAVNTGELFF
TGTGCCAGCAGTGAGCTAGCGGTGAACACCGGGGAGCTGTTTTTT
>.|TRBJ2-5|few|TRBV5-1
CASSLGGGQETQYF
TGCGCCAGCAGCTTAGGCGGGGGCCAGGAGACCCAGTACTTC
>.|TRBJ2-5|.|TRBV6-6
CASSYGAETQYF
TGTGCCAGCAGTTACGGCGCGGAGACCCAGTACTTC